This T cell receptor beta chain derives from a study of T cell responses to AZD1222 COVID-19 vaccine. Study-level results: Clonal diversity was possibly underestimated; the donors were predominantly white British and more often female.

The germline V gene has CDR1 SGHRS and CDR2 YFSETQ. The CDR3 loop spans 16 amino acids. V lost 3 bases and J lost 7, with 17 bases in between. This clone was seen more than once but under ten times. Its matching antigen is unknown. Profiled with immunoSEQ multiplex PCR; TCRdb holds only in-frame clones, not every one. The sample shows over 95,000 clones, around 89% of them seen only once. The sequencing here drew on peripheral blood, taken on day 0 of AZD1222 vaccination. The origin of this receptor is an adult in good health. This chain links TRBV5-1 with TRBJ1-6; D is ambiguous. The chain's CDR3 is CASSSGVGGYNSPLHF. DNA of the CDR3: TGCGCCAGCAGCTCCGGGGTAGGAGGGTACAATTCACCCCTCCACTTT.